This passage covers 21 T cell receptor beta chains from one sample sequenced in a study of regulatory T cells in long-lasting Graves disease. Indicated time point: newly diagnosed GD, antithyroid drugs for less than 3 months. RNA from PBMCs was the source of the TCR library. The authors built TCR beta libraries using iRepertoire HTBI primers and Arm-PCR of CDR3 regions. TCRdb re-called the multiplex PCR reads through MiXCR, storing one row per CDR3 protein. Of approximately 400,000 distinct CDR3 sequences listed, about 14% are singletons. Material: peripheral blood mononuclear cells (PBMCs), obtained at new diagnosis, from a patient treated with antithyroid drugs. These receptors originate from a female donor with Graves disease.

As for this clonotype: A clone one base away is much larger, so this may be a read error. The genes are TRBV7-2 and TRBJ2-1, with a weak D call TRBD1 (5 bases). Germline V gene lookup returns CDR1 SGHTA and CDR2 FQGNSA. Between the trimmed V and J ends, which lost 3 bases and 10 bases, there was a span of 16 bases. The CDR3 consists of 14 residues. In DNA, the CDR3 is TGTGCCAGCAGCTTCACAGGACGGGCCTACGAGCAGTTCTTC. It yields the protein CASSFTGRAYEQFF.

The V and J genes are TRBV5-1 and TRBJ2-2; tentatively, D is TRBD1 or TRBD2 (5 bases each). The germline V gene encodes CDR1 SGHRS and CDR2 YFSETQ. The CDR3 sequence is 17 residues long. The germline V and J ends were trimmed by 4 bases and 5 bases, with 21 bases remaining between them. The CDR3 loop reads CASSLTPSGPLTGELFF. In DNA, the CDR3 is TGCGCCAGCAGCCTGACCCCCTCGGGACCCCTGACCGGGGAGCTGTTTTTT.

This clonotype was picked up many times. The rearrangement uses TRBV28 and TRBJ1-5; the D gene is possibly TRBD1 (5 bases). V lost 5 bases and J 4 bases, leaving 12 bases between the germline ends. Germline V lookup: CDR1 MDHEN, CDR2 SYDVKM. CDR3 length equals 14 residues. CDR3 residues: CASSSAGFNQPQHF. CDR3 nucleotides: TGTGCCAGCAGTAGCGCAGGGTTTAATCAGCCCCAGCATTTT.

This clonotype was picked up a small number of times. CDR3 nucleotides: TGTGCCAGCAGCGCTACGACAGGGGATTCACCCCTCCACTTT. Amino acid sequence: CASSATTGDSPLHF. The chain employs TRBV9 and TRBJ1-6; 8 bases align to TRBD1. The length of the CDR3 is 14 residues. V gave up 3 bases and J gave up 8 bases; unmatched junction bases: 4. Germline CDR1 SGDLS, CDR2 YYNGEE.

Points on this clonotype: Possible read error: a much larger clone is one base away. The genes are TRBV6-5 and TRBJ2-7, with TRBD1 matching 11 bases. The germline CDR1 and CDR2 sequences are MNHEY and SVGAGI. J lost 7 bases, V lost 4 bases, and 15 bases had no gene match. This CDR3 comprises 17 residues. The CDR3 coding sequence is TGTGCCAGCAGTTTGCAAGGGGGACAGGGGGTTGAGGGTGAGCAGTACTTC. It codes for CASSLQGGQGVEGEQYF.

This clonotype has a count of ten or more. This chain uses TRBV19 with TRBJ1-1, with D maybe TRBD1 (6 bases). CDR3 size: 17 residues. V lost 5 bases to trimming and J lost 3 bases, with 22 bases between them. Per the germline V gene, CDR1 is LNHDA and CDR2 is SQIVND (reference sequence). The CDR3 loop reads CASSFNGLTGADTEAFF. In DNA form, the CDR3 reads TGTGCCAGTAGTTTCAACGGCTTGACAGGTGCAGACACTGAAGCTTTCTTT.

In its sample, this clonotype was seen many times. The DNA for the CDR3 is TGTGCCAGCAGGTTGCCCCCGGGCCCCACGGCGAACACTGAAGCTTTCTTT. Its translation is CASRLPPGPTANTEAFF. This sequence joins TRBV7-9 and TRBJ1-1; no definite D call. The CDR3 totals 17 residues. The ends were cut back, 6 bases at V and 1 base at J, with 21 bases in the middle. CDR1 and CDR2 from the germline V gene are SEHNR and FQNEAQ (reference sequence).

In its sample, this clonotype was seen many times. The chain couples TRBV15 to TRBJ2-4; TRBD1 is a possible D gene (6 bases). Trimming cost V 8 bases and J 0 bases, with 17 bases left between them. This CDR3 contains 16 residues. Germline lookup yields CDR1 LNHNV and CDR2 YYDKDF (reference sequence). CDR3 loop: CATEDRKHLAKNIQYF. In nucleotides, the CDR3 is TGTGCCACCGAGGACAGAAAACATCTAGCCAAAAACATTCAGTACTTC.

This clonotype was observed many times. The chain employs TRBV24-1 and TRBJ2-7; 12 nucleotides agree with TRBD2. After removal of 1 base from V and 1 base from J, the junction contained 1 base not matched to a gene. The germline gives CDR1 KGHDR, CDR2 SFDVKD. The CDR3 has 16 residues. CDR3 region: CATSDFGTSGSYEQYF. CDR3 bases: TGTGCCACCAGTGATTTCGGGACTAGCGGGTCCTACGAGCAGTACTTC.

The J gene is TRBJ2-1, the V gene TRBV4-1, with 11 bases identical to TRBD1. The CDR3 totals 16 residues. J was trimmed by 8 bases and V by 4 bases; bases with no gene match: 10. Germline V gene data show CDR1 as MGHRA and CDR2 as YSYEKL. CDR3 sequence reads: CASSPERTGGRDEQFF. Written as DNA, the CDR3 is TGCGCCAGCAGCCCGGAACGGACAGGGGGCCGGGATGAGCAGTTCTTC.

CDR3 residues: CASTAPRTSGIDEQFF. As DNA, the CDR3 is TGTGCCAGTACCGCCCCTAGGACTAGCGGGATCGATGAGCAGTTCTTC. The V call is TRBV19, the J call TRBJ2-1; 12 bases are a match to TRBD2. J gave up 8 bases and V 7 bases, and 12 bases lay outside the gene matches. This CDR3 spans 16 amino acids. Germline V gene sequence: CDR1 LNHDA, CDR2 SQIVND (reference sequence).

This clonotype was detected ten times or more. The junction and the germline gene differ at one end; a read error may be behind it. The chain couples TRBV5-6 to TRBJ1-1, with D possibly matching TRBD1 (5 bases). The CDR3 length is 12 residues. Germline CDR1 reads SGHDT; CDR2 reads YYEEEE. CDR3 DNA: TGCGCCAGCAGCTTGGGACTCACTGAAGCTTTCTTT. Protein: CASSLGLTEAFF. The entire variable domain, with the rest obtained from reference TRBV5-6 and TRBJ1-1, is as follows: DAGVTQSPTHLIKTRGQQVTLRCSPKSGHDTVSWYQQALGQGPQFIFQYYEEEERQRGNFPDRFSGHQFPNYSSELNVNALLLGDSALYLCASSLGLTEAFFGQGTRLTVV.

This clonotype was seen many times. The genes are TRBV7-2 and TRBJ2-2; no firm D call. Germline V gene lookup returns CDR1 SGHTA and CDR2 FQGNSA. V shed 4 bases and J shed 9 bases, with 9 bases lying between them. The CDR3 spans 12 residues. CDR3: CASSSERRELFF. In nucleotides, the CDR3 is TGTGCCAGCAGCTCCGAGCGTCGGGAGCTGTTTTTT.

There are a few counts of this clonotype. The chain links TRBV9 to TRBJ1-4; D is unclear. Germline lookup yields CDR1 SGDLS and CDR2 YYNGEE. Trimming took 4 bases from V and 5 from J, leaving 15 bases between them. This CDR3 has 15 residues. CDR3 DNA: TGTGCCAGCAGCCAAACCGAGGAGGAGAATGAAAAACTGTTTTTT. Residues: CASSQTEEENEKLFF.

There are a few counts of this clonotype. The V call is TRBV27, the J call TRBJ2-3, with D perhaps TRBD1 (5 bases). Germline CDR1 reads MNHEY; CDR2 reads SMNVEV (reference sequence). Deletions cut 6 bases from V and 2 bases from J, with 18 bases between. The CDR3 runs to 16 residues. In DNA form, the CDR3 reads TGTGCCAGCAGGCCCATAGTAGGGGTAAACACAGATACGCAGTATTTT. Translation gives CASRPIVGVNTDTQYF.

Turning to this clonotype: Being one base from a much bigger clone, this may be a read error. The chain links TRBV6-2 or TRBV6-3 to TRBJ2-1, with 9 bases identical to TRBD2. The DNA end is a closer match to TRBJ2-5, so the J assignment may be wrong. Per the germline V gene, CDR1 is MNHEY and CDR2 is SVGEGT. CDR3 length: 16 amino acids. The CDR3 loop is CAGSPLAGGPGETQYF. The CDR3 nucleotides read TGTGCCGGCAGCCCGTTGGCGGGAGGGCCAGGGGAGACCCAGTACTTC.

In its sample, this clonotype was seen a few times. The chain employs TRBV24-1 and TRBJ2-1, with no clear D. Per the germline V gene, CDR1 is KGHDR and CDR2 is SFDVKD. Trimming pared 0 bases from V and 6 bases from J, leaving 8 bases between. The CDR3 is 14 amino acids. The CDR3 reads CATSDLSTGNEQFF. The CDR3 nucleotides read TGTGCCACCAGTGATTTGTCCACGGGCAATGAGCAGTTCTTC.

This clonotype showed up just a few times. The chain carries TRBV5-1 and TRBJ2-7; D might be TRBD1 or TRBD2, each matching 5 bases. This CDR3 spans 16 amino acids. Germline lookup yields CDR1 SGHRS and CDR2 YFSETQ. Trimming cost V 6 bases and J 0 bases, with 19 bases left between them. The CDR3 coding sequence is TGCGCCAGCACCCCCCGCGCCGGGGCCGGCTCCTACGAGCAGTACTTC. Residues: CASTPRAGAGSYEQYF.

This clonotype was counted at least ten times. V is TRBV6-2 or TRBV6-3 and J is TRBJ2-1; 7 bases match TRBD2. The V segment lost 0 bases and the J segment 6 bases; nucleotides outside the gene matches: 8. CDR3 length: 16 amino acids. The germline gives CDR1 MNHEY, CDR2 SVGEGT. CDR3 DNA: TGTGCCAGCAGTTACTCCGGGACTAAGCCTGGCAATGAGCAGTTCTTC. It specifies CASSYSGTKPGNEQFF.

This clonotype was observed many times. V usage is TRBV12-5 and J usage is TRBJ1-5; D might be TRBD1 (6 bases). The V end was cut by 2 bases, the J end by 1 base, with 6 bases between. Germline CDR1 reads LGHNT; CDR2 reads FRNRAP. The CDR3 consists of 14 residues. The DNA of the CDR3 is TGTGCTAGTGGTTTGACAGGGAGCAATCAGCCCCAGCATTTT. Its protein product is CASGLTGSNQPQHF.

This clonotype was recorded at least ten times. This chain uses TRBV4-1 with TRBJ1-5, with D tentatively TRBD1 (6 bases). The germline V gene encodes CDR1 MGHRA and CDR2 YSYEKL. This CDR3 is built from 14 residues. Between the trimmed V and J ends, which lost 3 bases and 6 bases, there was a span of 12 bases. CDR3 coding DNA: TGCGCCAGCAGCCACAGGGGCGGGAGTCAGCCCCAGCATTTT. This encodes CASSHRGGSQPQHF.